This TCR beta chain was obtained from a study of T cells in Graves' hyperthyroidism and ophthalmopathy. V shed 5 bases and J 6 bases; nucleotides not matched to a gene: 8. The CDR3 consists of 16 residues. Germline CDR1 is SGHAT and CDR2 is FQNNGV. Thyroid ultrasound, orbital computed tomography, clinical symptoms, and serum thyroxine and TRAb underpinned diagnoses. PBMCs were derived from 10 ml fresh peripheral blood. Study conclusions and caveats: Clonotypes that were expanded in thyroid above 0.001 mostly appeared in blood too.

TCR beta CDR3 regions were amplified from RNA. When the TCR CDR3 underwent first-round RT-PCR, the HTBI primer set was used. TCRdb re-called the multiplex PCR reads with MiXCR, one entry per CDR3 protein. The profile shows a few hundred thousand distinct CDR3 sequences, roughly a fifth of them singletons. In this sample, this clonotype turned up many times. Its matching antigen is unknown. This sequence joins TRBV11-2 and TRBJ2-2; 11 nucleotides match TRBD2. This TCR was sampled from a woman aged 50 to 60 with Graves' hyperthyroidism. Sequencing was done on a sample of blood. This chain's CDR3 is CASSLTSGGTAGELFF. The DNA of the CDR3 is TGTGCCAGCAGCCTTACTAGCGGGGGAACTGCCGGGGAGCTGTTTTTT.